Below are 18 T cell receptor beta chains sequenced from a single sample in a study of T cells after posttransplantation cyclophosphamide (dated by TCRdb to about 2016). The meaning of the sample's treatment or condition label: high-dose cyclophosphamide on days +3 and +4 as single-agent GVHD prophylaxis. PTCy patients received busulfan and fludarabine conditioning, a related or unrelated marrow graft, and cyclophosphamide on days +3 and +4. Library creation used the immunoSEQ multiplex PCR assay. Entries here come from immuneACCESS through TCRdb and include only in-frame sequences with V and J called. Some clones fail to appear in such tables; in the studies checked, an unresolved V gene covers under half of the shortfall, and the cause of the remainder is unknown. The sample table records some 2,900 clones; around 72% of these occur just once. The ten top clones hold 35% to 45% of the sample. The material was PBMCs, obtained after allogeneic stem cell transplant with posttransplant cyclophosphamide. The receptors shown here come from a female patient aged 50 to 65 who received an allogeneic stem cell transplant from a related donor, was CMV-positive, and had no GVHD. After a transplant, some T cells may be the graft donor's own cells.

The J gene is TRBJ2-1, the V gene TRBV10-3, with D maybe TRBD1 (6 bases). The length of the CDR3 is 13 residues. Trimming removed 6 bases at V and 6 bases at J, with 12 bases between. Per the germline V gene, CDR1 is ENHRY and CDR2 is SYGVKD. CDR3 protein: CAIRPDSLNEQFF. CDR3 in DNA: TGTGCCATCAGACCGGACAGTCTCAATGAGCAGTTCTTC.

This clone was picked up one time. CDR3 protein: CASSSEEGYGYTF. The CDR3 DNA reads as TGTGCCAGCAGTTCGGAGGAAGGCTATGGCTACACCTTC. The V gene is TRBV28, the J gene TRBJ1-2; D is uncertain. Trimming took off 4 bases at V and 4 bases at J, with 10 bases between the two ends. The CDR3 consists of 13 residues. Germline CDR1 MDHEN, CDR2 SYDVKM.

The V gene is TRBV2, the J gene TRBJ2-3; D is perhaps TRBD2 (5 bases). V gave up 8 bases and J gave up 1 base, with 7 bases separating them. This CDR3 comprises 12 residues. The germline V gene has CDR1 SNHLY and CDR2 FYNNEI. The CDR3 loop reads CASHGGTDTQYF. The CDR3 DNA reads as TGTGCCAGCCACGGGGGCACAGATACGCAGTATTTT.

The V and J genes are TRBV5-5 and TRBJ2-6, with 9 bases that match TRBD1. CDR3 length equals 17 residues. The V gene end was trimmed by 4 bases and the J gene end by 0 bases; junction bases not matched to a gene: 5. Germline CDR1 SGHKS, CDR2 YYEKEE (reference sequence). The DNA of the CDR3 is TGTGCCAGCAGCCAGGGACAGGGAATCTCTGGGGCCAACGTCCTGACTTTC. The encoded protein is CASSQGQGISGANVLTF.

Points on this clone: The same CDR3 also results from other DNA sequences found in this sample. The J gene is TRBJ1-6, the V gene TRBV7-9, with D uncertain. The germline V and J ends were trimmed by 2 bases and 4 bases, with 6 bases remaining between them. CDR1 and CDR2 from the germline V gene are SEHNR and FQNEAQ (reference sequence). There are 14 residues in the CDR3. The CDR3: CASSLSSYNSPLHF. The CDR3 coding sequence is TGTGCCAGCAGCTTATCTAGTTATAATTCACCCCTCCACTTT.

V is TRBV5-5 and J is TRBJ2-3; D unresolved. CDR1 is SGHKS and CDR2 is YYEKEE in the germline V gene (reference sequence). With 2 bases removed from V and 3 bases from J, the gap between germline ends came to 4 bases. The CDR3 has 12 residues. As DNA, the CDR3 is TGTGCCAGCAGCTTACAGACAGATACGCAGTATTTT. The encoded protein is CASSLQTDTQYF. The full variable domain, with the rest looked up from reference TRBV5-5 and TRBJ2-3, is DAGVTQSPTHLIKTRGQQVTLRCSPISGHKSVSWYQQVLGQGPQFIFQYYEKEERGRGNFPDRFSARQFPNYSSELNVNALLLGDSALYLCASSLQTDTQYFGPGTRLTVL.

The genes are TRBV5-1 and TRBJ2-2; 8 nucleotides line up with TRBD1. V was clipped by 4 bases and J by 2 bases; unmatched bases: 4. Germline CDR1 reads SGHRS; CDR2 reads YFSETQ. The CDR3 sequence is 15 residues long. The DNA for the CDR3 is TGCGCCAGCAGCAAGGACAGGGTTAACACCGGGGAGCTGTTTTTT. It translates to CASSKDRVNTGELFF.

The chain recombines TRBV6-5 with TRBJ2-5; a possible D gene is TRBD2 (6 bases). V was pared by 7 bases and J by 2 bases, with 11 bases between. Germline V gives CDR1 MNHEY, CDR2 SVGAGI. The CDR3 covers 13 residues. The DNA of the CDR3 is TGTGCCAGCACAGCGGGCCGACAAGAGACCCAGTACTTC. Translated, it gives CASTAGRQETQYF.

V usage is TRBV6-5 and J usage is TRBJ1-6; D perhaps matches TRBD1 (6 bases). CDR1 and CDR2 from the germline V gene are MNHEY and SVGAGI. There are 15 residues in the CDR3. With 5 bases removed from V and 10 bases from J, the gap between germline ends came to 18 bases. This CDR3 reads CASSLQGGGSSPLHF. The CDR3 DNA reads as TGTGCCAGCAGTCTACAGGGCGGTGGCTCCTCACCCCTCCACTTT.

This clone was observed a few times. This chain uses TRBV7-6 with TRBJ1-4; D possibly corresponds to TRBD1 (5 bases). Per germline, CDR1 SGHVS and CDR2 FNYEAQ. V was shortened by 0 bases and J by 3 bases, with 8 bases between the two germline ends. This CDR3 is built from 15 residues. The CDR3 loop is CASSLAGGANEKLFF. The CDR3 DNA reads as TGTGCCAGCAGCTTAGCCGGGGGTGCTAATGAAAAACTGTTTTTT.

This chain uses TRBV25-1 with TRBJ2-4; 9 positions match TRBD2. The germline V gene encodes CDR1 MGHDK and CDR2 SYGVNS. J gave up 3 bases and V 2 bases, and 8 bases lay outside the gene matches. The CDR3 spans 17 residues. This chain's CDR3 is CASSEKGLASGKNIQYF. CDR3 sequence (DNA): TGTGCCAGCAGTGAAAAGGGACTAGCTTCGGGCAAAAACATTCAGTACTTC.

The chain is built from TRBV29-1 and TRBJ1-2; possibly TRBD1 for D (5 bases). The CDR3 covers 15 residues. Germline V gene data show CDR1 as SQVTM and CDR2 as ANQGSEA. V was shortened by 6 bases and J by 2 bases, with 19 bases between the two germline ends. The chain's CDR3 is CSVLVVLGGNYGYTF. For the CDR3, the DNA is TGCAGCGTCCTTGTTGTTCTCGGGGGGAACTATGGCTACACCTTC.

The V gene is TRBV19, the J gene TRBJ2-5; a possible D gene is TRBD1 (5 bases). Germline V gives CDR1 LNHDA, CDR2 SQIVND (reference sequence). The ends were cut back, 6 bases at V and 5 bases at J, with 13 bases in the middle. The CDR3 is made up of 13 amino acids. This CDR3 reads CASSPSKGETQYF. Written as DNA, the CDR3 is TGTGCCAGTAGCCCCTCTAAGGGGGAGACCCAGTACTTC.

V and J are TRBV6-5 and TRBJ2-7, with D tentatively TRBD2 (5 bases). CDR3 length: 13 residues. Trimming cost V 1 base and J 2 bases, with 6 bases left between them. CDR1 is MNHEY and CDR2 is SVGAGI in the germline V gene. The CDR3 coding sequence is TGTGCCAGCAGTTACTTCGGGGCCTACGAGCAGTACTTC. It is translated as CASSYFGAYEQYF.

This clone has only one observation. This chain uses TRBV9 with TRBJ2-1; 9 bases map to TRBD2. There are 15 residues in the CDR3. CDR1 and CDR2 from the germline V gene are SGDLS and YYNGEE. The V and J ends lost 3 bases and 9 bases, in that order; junction bases with no gene match: 10. CDR3: CASSGVRVSGGEQFF. The CDR3 region has the DNA TGTGCCAGCAGCGGGGTGAGGGTTAGCGGGGGTGAGCAGTTCTTC.

The V call is TRBV29-1, the J call TRBJ2-2; 9 positions match TRBD1. The CDR3 runs 16 residues. From germline, CDR1 is SQVTM and CDR2 ANQGSEA. CDR3 sequence reads: CSAARTDRGFTGELFF. The CDR3 DNA is TGCAGTGCCGCCCGAACGGACAGGGGTTTTACCGGGGAGCTGTTTTTT.

The chain uses TRBV6-5 and TRBJ2-2; the match to TRBD1 covers 8 bases. Germline CDR1 is MNHEY and CDR2 is SVGAGI. With V trimmed by 6 bases and J by 6 bases, 9 bases remained unmatched. CDR3 size: 15 residues. CDR3 nucleotides: TGTGCCAGCAGAGCGGACAGGGCGGGATCCGGGGAGCTGTTTTTT. Translation gives CASRADRAGSGELFF.

V usage is TRBV19 and J usage is TRBJ1-4; D perhaps matches TRBD1 (5 bases). Trimming took 9 bases from V and 4 from J, leaving 12 bases between them. Germline loops: CDR1 LNHDA, CDR2 SQIVND (reference sequence). CDR3 length: 13 residues. The CDR3 bases are TGTGCCAGCCAGAGACAGTATAATGAAAAACTGTTTTTT. As protein: CASQRQYNEKLFF.